This TCR beta chain was recorded in a study of blood T cell repertoires in COVID-19 (dated by TCRdb to about 2020). For the study in its entirety: The collaborator samples originated in the United States, Italy and Spain and spanned the acute and convalescent phases of COVID-19. Where HLA class I and class II types were available, the types were taken from metadata supplied by the sample provider, not from assay-based typing. Samples came from the ongoing ImmuneRACE study (first 160 participants) plus 1,254 subjects from 6 global collaborators. The repertoires were made available in a free public database intended to serve as a resource for research on the immune response to SARS-CoV-2. The dataset comprised deeply sampled blood TCRbeta repertoires from subjects exposed to, actively infected with, or recovered from COVID-19. The material from the prospective study consisted of cDNA or gDNA derived from T cells, B-cell-depleted T cells, or PBMCs. Nearly every sample came with metadata listing a de-identified subject ID, COVID-19 status, age in years and sex. General conclusions and limits of the study: How much clinical and demographic metadata was included differed by source and by participant, and the metadata was provided uncurated.

As regards this clone: Its antigen target is currently unknown. No base-level quality is on record; no much larger clone is a single base apart.

V and J are truncated by 1 base and 3 bases respectively, leaving an intervening sequence of 10 bases. Sequences SGHDT (CDR1) and YYEEEE (CDR2) are obtained from the germline V gene. Reading from cysteine to phenylalanine, the CDR3 counts 15 amino acids. Only the CDR3 region is kept as DNA, spanning 45 bases read in frame from base 1. In Seattle, one collaborating source enrolled patients while the infection was active and tracked those patients longitudinally over the course of disease. The collaborating institutions used their own protocols to collect whole blood in K2EDTA tubes. For TCRbeta analysis, collaborators shipped samples in one of three forms: frozen whole blood, isolated PBMCs, or DNA extracted from either of those sample types. The immunoSEQ Assay, a bias-controlled multiplex PCR, was used to amplify TCRbeta CDR3 regions from genomic DNA. The authors processed their data as follows. The number of nucleated cells in each sample was estimated by amplification of reference gene primers within the assay. To quantify the absolute abundance of each unique TCRbeta CDR3 rearrangement, sequence reads were collapsed and filtered. For each sample, productive Simpson clonality was calculated as the square root of Simpson's diversity index across productive rearrangements. Entries here come from immuneACCESS through TCRdb and include only in-frame sequences with V and J called. Some clones fail to appear in such tables; in the studies checked, an unresolved V gene covers under half of the shortfall, and the cause of the remainder is unknown. Clone size and the V and J calls come from that table; the DNA yielded D and trimming. This sample is represented by 150,000 to 200,000 clones; roughly 89% of them were singletons. The top ten clonotypes cover around 12% of the sample.

The receptor's source is a woman aged 65 to 85 with COVID-19, enrolled during active disease. This receptor chain uses TRBV5-6 and TRBJ1-4; TRBD1 is perhaps the D gene, given 5 matching bases. The sequencing input was peripheral blood. The DNA sequence reads TGTGCCAGCAGCTTGCCAGGGTTAGCTAATGAAAAACTGTTTTTT. Translated, this is CASSLPGLANEKLFF. Here the CDR3 is joined to the reference TRBV5-6 and TRBJ1-4 genes, and the full variable domain is: DAGVTQSPTHLIKTRGQQVTLRCSPKSGHDTVSWYQQALGQGPQFIFQYYEEEERQRGNFPDRFSGHQFPNYSSELNVNALLLGDSALYLCASSLPGLANEKLFFGSGTQLSVL.